One sample yielded the 27 T cell receptor beta chains listed below, sequenced in a study of PD-1 blockade in classical Hodgkin lymphoma (dated by TCRdb to the early 2020s). The library came from the immunoSEQ multiplex PCR assay. Drawn from immuneACCESS, this table holds only the in-frame rearrangements with V and J called that TCRdb kept. Clones are partly lost; checked studies trace under half to an unresolved V gene and leave the rest unexplained. The sample table lists approximately 7,400 clones, around 78% of them with a count of one. 45% of the sample goes to the ten largest clones. The time point label, as the study defines it: cycle 4 day 1 (C4D1), after five to seven weeks of nivolumab. Every trial patient had relapsed after autologous stem cell transplantation, and cohorts A, B and C differed in prior brentuximab vedotin exposure. The source was peripheral blood mononuclear cells (PBMCs), collected before the fourth cycle of nivolumab. These receptors all stem from a human donor with classical Hodgkin lymphoma.

The V gene is TRBV15, the J gene TRBJ2-7; no definite D call. Germline V CDR1 and CDR2: LNHNV, YYDKDF (reference sequence). Trimming removed 0 bases from V and 6 bases from J, with 9 bases in between. The CDR3 consists of 13 residues. Written as DNA, the CDR3 is TGTGCCACCAGCAGAGATCAAGGTGGCGAGCAGTACTTC. Its translation: CATSRDQGGEQYF.

J is TRBJ2-7 and V is TRBV28; 7 nucleotides align to TRBD1. Per the germline V gene, CDR1 is MDHEN and CDR2 is SYDVKM. The CDR3 extends over 13 amino acids. The trim removed 7 bases at V and 3 bases at J, leaving 6 bases unmatched. CDR3 coding DNA: TGTGCCAGCAACCCCGGGACAGACTACGAGCAGTACTTC. It encodes CASNPGTDYEQYF.

V is TRBV7-8 and J is TRBJ1-1; TRBD1 might be the D (5 bases). V lost 1 base to trimming and J lost 5 bases, with 17 bases between them. The CDR3 length is 16 residues. Germline V gene data show CDR1 as SGHVS and CDR2 as FQNEAQ. The CDR3, as DNA: TGTGCCAGCAGCTTAGATCCGAGGACCGGGGGTACTGAAGCTTTCTTT. It yields the protein CASSLDPRTGGTEAFF.

The rearrangement joins TRBV5-1 to TRBJ2-1, with TRBD2 matching 9 bases. With 0 bases clipped from V and 1 base from J, the junction kept 2 bases outside the gene matches. Germline V gene data show CDR1 as SGHRS and CDR2 as YFSETQ. CDR3 length: 16 residues. CDR3: CASSLVAGVSYNEQFF. The CDR3 DNA follows: TGCGCCAGCAGCTTGGTAGCGGGGGTTTCCTACAATGAGCAGTTCTTC.

The chain couples TRBV9 to TRBJ2-7; TRBD2 matches 7 bases. Germline loops: CDR1 SGDLS, CDR2 YYNGEE. The V segment lost 7 bases and the J segment 2 bases; nucleotides outside the gene matches: 15. The CDR3 totals 16 residues. The CDR3 here is CASGRGEIGGTYEQYF. The DNA of the CDR3 is TGTGCCAGCGGACGCGGGGAGATCGGGGGGACCTACGAGCAGTACTTC.

The chain joins TRBV6-1 to TRBJ1-2; possibly TRBD1 for D (6 bases). The CDR3 loop spans 14 amino acids. Trimming shortened V by 1 base and J by 5 bases, and 11 bases separated the two germline ends. Germline V gene sequence: CDR1 MNHNS, CDR2 SASEGT. The DNA of the CDR3 is TGTGCCAGCAGTGAAGTTCTGGGGGCATATGGCTACACCTTC. Its protein product is CASSEVLGAYGYTF.

The genes are TRBV10-3 and TRBJ2-5; D not certain. This CDR3 comprises 11 residues. V was shortened by 9 bases and J by 1 base, with 6 bases between the two germline ends. Germline V CDR1 and CDR2: ENHRY, SYGVKD. CDR3 coding DNA: TGTGCCATTAGCAGCCAAGAGACCCAGTACTTC. Protein: CAISSQETQYF.

This clone has just a few counts. The chain links TRBV4-2 to TRBJ2-7; a possible D gene is TRBD2 (6 bases). CDR3 size: 14 residues. The V and J ends lost 3 bases and 3 bases respectively, with 12 bases between them. Per germline, CDR1 LGHNA and CDR2 YNFKEQ. The CDR3 sequence is CASSHGAGNYEQYF. CDR3 nucleotides: TGTGCCAGCAGCCATGGCGCGGGGAACTACGAGCAGTACTTC.

The rearrangement joins TRBV2 to TRBJ2-6; a possible D gene is TRBD1 (6 bases). The CDR3 consists of 17 residues. Germline-derived CDR1 and CDR2 are SNHLY and FYNNEI. The V gene lost 7 bases and the J gene lost 0 bases, with 16 bases spanning the gap. The CDR3 DNA sequence: TGTGCCAGCACTGCGGACAGCCGGGGCTCTGGGGCCAACGTCCTGACTTTC. Translation: CASTADSRGSGANVLTF.

The chain joins TRBV28 to TRBJ2-5; the match to TRBD1 covers 8 bases. The CDR3 covers 15 residues. The V and J ends lost 3 bases and 1 base, in that order; junction bases with no gene match: 4. The germline CDR1 and CDR2 sequences are MDHEN and SYDVKM. The CDR3 DNA reads as TGTGCCAGCAGTTTGGCGGGGACAGGCCAAGAGACCCAGTACTTC. Translation gives CASSLAGTGQETQYF.

This clone was observed a handful of times. The rearrangement links TRBV19 to TRBJ2-7; no clear D gene. Between the trimmed V and J ends, which lost 1 base and 4 bases, there was a span of 8 bases. The V gene's germline CDR1 is LNHDA and CDR2 SQIVND (reference sequence). The CDR3 loop spans 13 amino acids. The CDR3: CASSIGLQYEQYF. CDR3 nucleotides: TGTGCCAGTAGTATAGGGCTACAGTACGAGCAGTACTTC.

The gene calls are TRBV5-1 and TRBJ2-3; 8 bases are shared with TRBD2. Per the germline V gene, CDR1 is SGHRS and CDR2 is YFSETQ. This CDR3 contains 14 residues. With V trimmed by 0 bases and J by 5 bases, 2 bases remained unmatched. The CDR3 protein is CASSLGGGLDTQYF. The CDR3 region has the DNA TGCGCCAGCAGCTTGGGCGGGGGGTTAGATACGCAGTATTTT.

The CDR3: CASSEVLTGRQYF. The CDR3 nucleotides read TGTGCCAGCAGTGAAGTGTTGACAGGCCGTCAGTACTTC. This rearrangement joins TRBV2 to TRBJ2-7, with D maybe TRBD1 (6 bases). This CDR3 is built from 13 residues. Trimming removed 1 base at V and 10 bases at J, with 14 bases between. Germline CDR1 is SNHLY and CDR2 is FYNNEI.

The chain has TRBV6-1 and TRBJ1-4, with D unclear. Germline loops: CDR1 MNHNS, CDR2 SASEGT. Trimming removed 2 bases from V and 5 bases from J, with 9 bases in between. CDR3 size: 14 residues. CDR3 nucleotides: TGTGCCAGCAGTGAAAAAGGAGTAAATGAAAAACTGTTTTTT. This translates into CASSEKGVNEKLFF.

This rearrangement joins TRBV6-6 to TRBJ2-2; possibly TRBD1 or TRBD2 for D (5 bases each). V was shortened by 5 bases and J by 0 bases, with 10 bases between the two germline ends. Germline-derived CDR1 and CDR2 are MNHNY and SVGAGI (reference sequence). The CDR3 sequence is 15 residues long. CDR3 sequence reads: CASSDSGTNTGELFF. DNA of the CDR3: TGTGCCAGCAGTGACAGCGGAACGAACACCGGGGAGCTGTTTTTT.

In this sample, this clone turned up once. The V and J genes are TRBV5-6 and TRBJ2-7; D might be TRBD1 (6 bases). The CDR3 consists of 14 residues. Germline V gene data show CDR1 as SGHDT and CDR2 as YYEEEE. Between the trimmed V and J ends, which lost 0 bases and 4 bases, there was a span of 11 bases. The CDR3 DNA sequence: TGTGCCAGCAGCTTGGGGACAGCGGAATACGAGCAGTACTTC. Translating gives CASSLGTAEYEQYF.

The V call is TRBV5-1, the J call TRBJ1-3; D gene ambiguous. Germline-derived CDR1 and CDR2 are SGHRS and YFSETQ. This CDR3 is built from 17 residues. The V gene lost 0 bases and the J gene lost 0 bases, with 13 bases spanning the gap. CDR3 sequence: CASSLVGHSYSGNTIYF. CDR3 nucleotides: TGCGCCAGCAGCTTGGTAGGCCATTCCTACTCTGGAAACACCATATATTTT. Complete variable domain (other parts from reference TRBV5-1 and TRBJ1-3): KAGVTQTPRYLIKTRGQQVTLSCSPISGHRSVSWYQQTPGQGLQFLFEYFSETQRNKGNFPGRFSGRQFSNSRSEMNVSTLELGDSALYLCASSLVGHSYSGNTIYFGEGSWLTVV.

The V gene is TRBV27, the J gene TRBJ1-5; D not resolved. The CDR3 is made up of 15 amino acids. Deletions cut 6 bases from V and 0 bases from J, with 12 bases between. The germline V gene has CDR1 MNHEY and CDR2 SMNVEV (reference sequence). Written as DNA, the CDR3 is TGTGCCAGCAGGATCGAGGGTACTAGCAATCAGCCCCAGCATTTT. It codes for CASRIEGTSNQPQHF.

The chain has TRBV19 and TRBJ1-2; D might be TRBD1 (6 bases). The V gene lost 5 bases and the J gene lost 0 bases, with 13 bases spanning the gap. Germline loops: CDR1 LNHDA, CDR2 SQIVND (reference sequence). The CDR3 is 15 residues long. CDR3 region: CASSVDRRPNYGYTF. CDR3 DNA: TGTGCCAGTAGTGTCGACAGGCGACCTAACTATGGCTACACCTTC.

The chain is built from TRBV5-8 and TRBJ2-4; possible D gene TRBD1, 6 bases. Between the trimmed V and J ends, which lost 2 bases and 1 base, there was a span of 22 bases. The CDR3 runs to 19 residues. The V gene's germline CDR1 is SGHTS and CDR2 YDEGEE. The CDR3: CASSLTGTKIGWAKNIQYF. Here the CDR3 DNA reads TGTGCCAGCAGCTTAACCGGGACAAAGATTGGGTGGGCCAAAAACATTCAGTACTTC.

This chain uses TRBV7-2 with TRBJ1-1; perhaps TRBD1 as D (5 bases). Trimming stripped 3 bases from V and 0 bases from J, with 11 bases between. The CDR3 contains 15 residues. Germline V gene lookup returns CDR1 SGHTA and CDR2 FQGNSA. CDR3 in amino acids: CASSLGQNMNTEAFF. In DNA form, the CDR3 reads TGTGCCAGCAGCTTGGGGCAGAACATGAACACTGAAGCTTTCTTT.

V and J are TRBV6-1 and TRBJ2-5; TRBD1 matches at 9 bases. There are 15 residues in the CDR3. After removal of 6 bases from V and 2 bases from J, the junction contained 7 bases not matched to a gene. Germline CDR1 and CDR2: MNHNS and SASEGT. The CDR3 is CASRPGQGGQETQYF. The CDR3 region has the DNA TGTGCCAGCAGACCGGGACAGGGAGGGCAAGAGACCCAGTACTTC.

The genes are TRBV5-6 and TRBJ1-4, with TRBD1 matching over 10 bases. The V segment lost 4 bases and the J segment 7 bases; nucleotides outside the gene matches: 4. There are 14 residues in the CDR3. Germline-derived CDR1 and CDR2 are SGHDT and YYEEEE. This CDR3 reads CASSRTGGGEKLFF. The CDR3 coding sequence is TGTGCCAGCAGCCGGACAGGGGGAGGTGAAAAACTGTTTTTT.

This clone was observed a handful of times. The CDR3 loop reads CSVAQHNQPQHF. The CDR3, as DNA: TGCAGCGTTGCACAGCACAATCAGCCCCAGCATTTT. The J gene is TRBJ1-5, the V gene TRBV29-1; D is uncertain. This CDR3 region has 12 residues. Germline CDR1 is SQVTM and CDR2 is ANQGSEA. V was pared by 4 bases and J by 3 bases, with 7 bases between.

V is TRBV6-6 and J is TRBJ1-2, with no clear D. Looked up from germline, CDR1 is MNHNY and CDR2 is SVGAGI (reference sequence). The CDR3 has 12 amino acids. V was pared by 0 bases and J by 8 bases, with 7 bases between. The CDR3 sequence: CASSYSSKGYTF. The CDR3, as DNA: TGTGCCAGCAGTTACTCCTCAAAAGGCTACACCTTC.

This clone was found a few times. The chain recombines TRBV5-1 with TRBJ2-1, with 7 bases matching TRBD1. The germline CDR1 and CDR2 sequences are SGHRS and YFSETQ. V dropped 3 bases and J dropped 5; count of bases not matched to a gene: 5. The CDR3 has 14 residues. The CDR3 coding sequence is TGCGCCAGCAGCTCACCGGGACAGAACAATGAGCAGTTCTTC. Translated: CASSSPGQNNEQFF.

This sequence joins TRBV28 and TRBJ2-5, with 8 nucleotides matching TRBD2. Matching the DNA end better, TRBJ2-7 makes the J call doubtful. The germline CDR1 and CDR2 sequences are MDHEN and SYDVKM. The length of the CDR3 is 16 residues. The CDR3 loop is CASSPDSGIIAYEQYF. The CDR3 coding sequence is TGTGCCAGCAGTCCAGATAGCGGGATCATCGCCTACGAGCAGTACTTC.